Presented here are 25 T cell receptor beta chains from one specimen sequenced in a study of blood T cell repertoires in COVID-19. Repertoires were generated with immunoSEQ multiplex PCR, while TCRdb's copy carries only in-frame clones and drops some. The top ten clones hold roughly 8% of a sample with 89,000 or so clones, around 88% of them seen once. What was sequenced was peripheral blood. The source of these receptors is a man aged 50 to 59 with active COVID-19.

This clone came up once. CDR3 loop: CASSPPLAGGPLRTDTQYF. The CDR3 coding sequence is TGTGCCAGCTCGCCACCACTAGCGGGAGGGCCCCTTCGCACAGATACGCAGTATTTT. The rearrangement uses TRBV9 and TRBJ2-3; the match to TRBD2 covers 13 bases. The CDR3 covers 19 residues. Germline V gives CDR1 SGDLS, CDR2 YYNGEE. The ends lost 7 bases at V and 1 base at J; junction bases unmatched: 15.

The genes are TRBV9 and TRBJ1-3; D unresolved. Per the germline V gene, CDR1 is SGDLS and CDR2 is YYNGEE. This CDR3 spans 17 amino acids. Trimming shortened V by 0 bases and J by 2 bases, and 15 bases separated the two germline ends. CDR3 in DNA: TGTGCCAGCAGCGTAGGGCAAGGAGTCAAAACTGGAAACACCATATATTTT. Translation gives CASSVGQGVKTGNTIYF.

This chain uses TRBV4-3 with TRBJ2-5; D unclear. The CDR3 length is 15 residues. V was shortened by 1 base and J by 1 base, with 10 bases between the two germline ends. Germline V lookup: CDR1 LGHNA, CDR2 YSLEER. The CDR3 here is CASSQGVAAQETQYF. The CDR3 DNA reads TGCGCCAGCAGCCAAGGGGTAGCAGCCCAAGAGACCCAGTACTTC.

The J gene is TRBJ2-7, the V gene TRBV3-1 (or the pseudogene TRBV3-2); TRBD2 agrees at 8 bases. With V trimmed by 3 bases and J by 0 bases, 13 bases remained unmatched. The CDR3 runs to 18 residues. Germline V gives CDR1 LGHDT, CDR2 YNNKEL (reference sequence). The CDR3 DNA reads TGTGCCAGCAGCCAGGGGGCGAGTAGCGGGGTGAGCTCCTACGAGCAGTACTTC. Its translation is CASSQGASSGVSSYEQYF.

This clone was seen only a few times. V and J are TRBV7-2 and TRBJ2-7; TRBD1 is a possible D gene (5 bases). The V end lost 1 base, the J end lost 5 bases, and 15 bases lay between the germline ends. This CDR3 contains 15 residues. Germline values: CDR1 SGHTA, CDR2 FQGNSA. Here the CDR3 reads CASSLGPGIDHEQYF. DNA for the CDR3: TGTGCCAGCAGCTTAGGCCCAGGGATCGACCACGAGCAGTACTTC.

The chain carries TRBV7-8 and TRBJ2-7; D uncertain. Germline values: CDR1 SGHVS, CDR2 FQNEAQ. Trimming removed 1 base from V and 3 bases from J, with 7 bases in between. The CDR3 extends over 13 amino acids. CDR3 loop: CASSLEIYYEQYF. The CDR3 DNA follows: TGTGCCAGCAGCTTAGAAATCTACTACGAGCAGTACTTC.

The CDR3 sequence: CASSSDRGPYEQYF. CDR3 nucleotides: TGTGCCAGCAGCTCAGACAGGGGCCCCTACGAGCAGTACTTC. This rearrangement joins TRBV7-2 to TRBJ2-7, with TRBD1 identical over 8 bases. Germline CDR1 and CDR2: SGHTA and FQGNSA. This CDR3 region has 14 residues. Trimming removed 4 bases from V and 2 bases from J; junction bases left unmatched: 4.

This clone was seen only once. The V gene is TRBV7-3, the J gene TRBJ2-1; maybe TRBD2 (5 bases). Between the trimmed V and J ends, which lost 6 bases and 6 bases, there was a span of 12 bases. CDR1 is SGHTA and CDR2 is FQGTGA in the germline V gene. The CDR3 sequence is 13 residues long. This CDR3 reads CASRLGSANEQFF. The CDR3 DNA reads TGTGCCAGCAGACTAGGAAGCGCCAATGAGCAGTTCTTC.

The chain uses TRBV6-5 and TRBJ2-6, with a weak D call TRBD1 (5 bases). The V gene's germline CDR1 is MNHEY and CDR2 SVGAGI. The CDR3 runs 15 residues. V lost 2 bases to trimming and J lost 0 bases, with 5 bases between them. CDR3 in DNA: TGTGCCAGCAGTTACGACAGCTCTGGGGCCAACGTCCTGACTTTC. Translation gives CASSYDSSGANVLTF.

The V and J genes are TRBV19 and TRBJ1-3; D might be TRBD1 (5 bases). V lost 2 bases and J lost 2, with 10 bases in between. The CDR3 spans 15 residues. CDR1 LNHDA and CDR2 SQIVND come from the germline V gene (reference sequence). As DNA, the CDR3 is TGTGCCAGTAGTATAAACCCGACAGCTGGAAACACCATATATTTT. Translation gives CASSINPTAGNTIYF.

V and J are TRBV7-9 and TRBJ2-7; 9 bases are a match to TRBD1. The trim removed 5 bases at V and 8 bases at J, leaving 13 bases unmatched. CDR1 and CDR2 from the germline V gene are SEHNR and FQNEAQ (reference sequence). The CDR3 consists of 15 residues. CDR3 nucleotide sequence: TGTGCCAGCAGCCCACAGGGGGCTGGTCATGGTAAGCAGTACTTC. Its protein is CASSPQGAGHGKQYF. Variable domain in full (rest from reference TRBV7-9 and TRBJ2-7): DTGVSQNPRHKITKRGQNVTFRCDPISEHNRLYWYRQTLGQGPEFLTYFQNEAQLEKSRLLSDRFSAERPKGSFSTLEIQRTEQGDSAMYLCASSPQGAGHGKQYFGPGTRLTVT.

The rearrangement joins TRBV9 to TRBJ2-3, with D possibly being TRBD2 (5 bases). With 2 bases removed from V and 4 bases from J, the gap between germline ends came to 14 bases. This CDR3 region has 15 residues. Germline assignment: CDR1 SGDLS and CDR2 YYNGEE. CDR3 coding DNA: TGTGCCAGCAGCGTGTCCTTGGGAGTCGCAGATACGCAGTATTTT. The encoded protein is CASSVSLGVADTQYF.

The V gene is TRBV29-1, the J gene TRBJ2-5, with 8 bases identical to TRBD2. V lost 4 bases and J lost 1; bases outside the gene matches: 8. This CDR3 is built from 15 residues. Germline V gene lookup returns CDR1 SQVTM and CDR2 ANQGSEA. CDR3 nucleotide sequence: TGCAGCGTTGTCCCCAGCGGGGGATTCCAAGAGACCCAGTACTTC. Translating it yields CSVVPSGGFQETQYF. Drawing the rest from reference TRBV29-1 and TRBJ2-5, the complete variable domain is SAVISQKPSRDICQRGTSLTIQCQVDSQVTMMFWYRQQPGQSLTLIATANQGSEATYESGFVIDKFPISRPNLTFSTLTVSNMSPEDSSIYLCSVVPSGGFQETQYFGPGTRLLVL.

CDR3 protein: CASIGGEQYF. CDR3 bases: TGCGCCAGCATCGGGGGCGAGCAGTACTTC. The chain has TRBV23-1 and TRBJ2-7; a possible D gene is TRBD2 (6 bases). TRBV23-1 is placed among ORFs of uncertain function. The V gene lost 7 bases and the J gene lost 6 bases, with 7 bases spanning the gap. The CDR3 consists of 10 residues.

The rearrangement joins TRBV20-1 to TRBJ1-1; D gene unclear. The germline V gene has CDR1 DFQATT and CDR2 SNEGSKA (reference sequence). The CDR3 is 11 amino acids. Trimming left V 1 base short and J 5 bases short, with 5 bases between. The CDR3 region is CSARGGTEAFF. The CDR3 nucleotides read TGCAGTGCTAGAGGCGGGACTGAAGCTTTCTTT.

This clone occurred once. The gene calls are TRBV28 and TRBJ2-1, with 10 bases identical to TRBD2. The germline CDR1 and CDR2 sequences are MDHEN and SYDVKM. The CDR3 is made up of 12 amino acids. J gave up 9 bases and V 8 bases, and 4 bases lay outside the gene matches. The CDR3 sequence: CASRSGGLEQFF. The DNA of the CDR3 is TGTGCCAGCCGTAGCGGGGGGCTTGAGCAGTTCTTC.

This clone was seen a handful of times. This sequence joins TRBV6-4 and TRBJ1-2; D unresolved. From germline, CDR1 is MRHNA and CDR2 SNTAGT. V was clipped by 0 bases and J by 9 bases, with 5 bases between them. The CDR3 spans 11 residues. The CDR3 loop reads CASSDSECYTF. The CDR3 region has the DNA TGTGCCAGCAGTGACTCGGAGTGCTACACCTTC.

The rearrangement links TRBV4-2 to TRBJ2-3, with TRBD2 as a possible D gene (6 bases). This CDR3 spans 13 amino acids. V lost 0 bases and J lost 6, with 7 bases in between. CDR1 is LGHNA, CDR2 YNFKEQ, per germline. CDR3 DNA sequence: TGTGCCAGCAGCCAAGATCGGGGGGATACGCAGTATTTT. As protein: CASSQDRGDTQYF.

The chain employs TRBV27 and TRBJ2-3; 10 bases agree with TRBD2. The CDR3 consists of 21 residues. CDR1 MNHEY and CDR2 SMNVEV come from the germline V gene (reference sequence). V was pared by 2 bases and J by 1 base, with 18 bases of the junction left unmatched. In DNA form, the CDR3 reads TGTGCCAGCAGTTTACTATCTGGGCTAGCGGGAGATGTGGGTGGCACAGATACGCAGTATTTT. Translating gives CASSLLSGLAGDVGGTDTQYF.

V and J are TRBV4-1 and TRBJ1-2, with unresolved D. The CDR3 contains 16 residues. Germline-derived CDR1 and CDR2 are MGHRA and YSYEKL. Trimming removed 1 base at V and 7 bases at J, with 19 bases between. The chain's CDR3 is CASSQALSGETSGYTF. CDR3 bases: TGCGCCAGCAGCCAAGCTCTGAGCGGGGAGACGAGTGGCTACACCTTC.

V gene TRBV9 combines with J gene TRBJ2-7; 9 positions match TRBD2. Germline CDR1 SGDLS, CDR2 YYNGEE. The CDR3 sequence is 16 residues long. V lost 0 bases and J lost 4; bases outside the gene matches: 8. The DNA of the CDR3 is TGTGCCAGCAGCGTAGCAGGTAGCGGGAGCTGGTACGAGCAGTACTTC. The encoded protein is CASSVAGSGSWYEQYF.

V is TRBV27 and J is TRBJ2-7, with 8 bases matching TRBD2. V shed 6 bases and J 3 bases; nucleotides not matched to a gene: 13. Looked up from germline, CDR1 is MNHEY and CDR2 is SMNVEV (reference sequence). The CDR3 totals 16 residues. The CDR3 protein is CASSSGGLEAYYEQYF. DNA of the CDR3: TGTGCCAGCAGCTCGGGGGGGCTAGAGGCCTACTACGAGCAGTACTTC.

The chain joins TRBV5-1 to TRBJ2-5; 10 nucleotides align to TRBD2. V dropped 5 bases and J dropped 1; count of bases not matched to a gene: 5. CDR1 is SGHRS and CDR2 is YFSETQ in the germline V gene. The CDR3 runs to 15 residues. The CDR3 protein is CASRKTSGLQETQYF. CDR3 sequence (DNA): TGCGCCAGCAGGAAGACTAGCGGGCTCCAAGAGACCCAGTACTTC.

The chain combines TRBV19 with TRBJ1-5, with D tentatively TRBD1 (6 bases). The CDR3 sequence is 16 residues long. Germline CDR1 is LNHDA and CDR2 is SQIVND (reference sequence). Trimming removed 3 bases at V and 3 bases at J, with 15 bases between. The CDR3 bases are TGTGCCAGTAGTATTTGGGGGGGCCAGTACAATCAGCCCCAGCATTTT. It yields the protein CASSIWGGQYNQPQHF.

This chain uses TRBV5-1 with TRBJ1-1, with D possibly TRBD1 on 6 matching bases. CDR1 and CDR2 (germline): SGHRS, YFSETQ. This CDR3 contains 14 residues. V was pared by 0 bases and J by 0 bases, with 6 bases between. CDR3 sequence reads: CASSLGDMNTEAFF. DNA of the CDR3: TGCGCCAGCAGCTTGGGGGACATGAACACTGAAGCTTTCTTT.